This is a list of T cell receptor beta chains from one sample in a study of blood T cell repertoires in COVID-19. TCRdb's table, derived via immunoSEQ multiplex PCR, lists solely in-frame clones and lacks some. The data contain 250,000 to 350,000 clones, approximately 87% of them singletons. Sequencing input: peripheral blood. The origin of the receptors is a woman aged 25 to 39 with COVID-19, enrolled during active disease. Each CDR3 is given with its conserved first and last residue. The D gene is left open where the match is weak. Clone size appears in some rows only: once, few, many, or a class for an expanded clone.

j_gene,abundance,d_gene,v_gene,CDR3nt,CDR3aa
TRBJ1-2,.,.,TRBV6-6,TGTGCCAGCACCCTAACGGGAGGTAACTATGGCTACACCTTC,CASTLTGGNYGYTF
TRBJ2-1,.,.,TRBV30,TGTGCCTGGAGTGTTGACGCAGGATACGTGGGTTCGAATGAGCAGTTCTTC,CAWSVDAGYVGSNEQFF
TRBJ2-4,.,TRBD2,TRBV28,TGTGCCAGCAGTTTTCGCGGGAGGGCCGCAAACATTCAGTACTTC,CASSFRGRAANIQYF
TRBJ1-5,.,.,TRBV27,TGTGCCAGCAGTTTGGGCAGGGGAAGGCAGCCCCAGCATTTT,CASSLGRGRQPQHF
TRBJ1-1,.,.,TRBV5-6,TGTGCCAGCAGCGTTTCCCCGGGGACTGAAGCTTTCTTT,CASSVSPGTEAFF
TRBJ1-5,.,.,TRBV19,TGTGCCAGTAGTATTACCAGGGGTGGAAATCAGCCCCAGCATTTT,CASSITRGGNQPQHF
TRBJ2-3,.,.,TRBV11-2,TGTGCCAGCAGTGTCAGGGGGGCCCTCACAGATACGCAGTATTTT,CASSVRGALTDTQYF
TRBJ2-2,once,TRBD2,TRBV19,TGTGCCACGCAGAGGCTAGCGGCGAACACCGGGGAGCTGTTTTTT,CATQRLAANTGELFF
TRBJ2-3,.,TRBD2,TRBV3-1/TRBV3-2,TGTGCCAGCAGCCAAGATCTAGCGGGGGGGAGCACAGATACGCAGTATTTT,CASSQDLAGGSTDTQYF
TRBJ1-1,.,.,TRBV9,TGTGCCAGCAGCGTACAGACAGGGAACACTGAAGCTTTCTTT,CASSVQTGNTEAFF
TRBJ2-3,.,.,TRBV24-1,TGTGCCACCAGTGGTCATAGCACAGATACGCAGTATTTT,CATSGHSTDTQYF
TRBJ1-4,.,.,TRBV7-6,TGTGCCAGCAGCTTACGCAGGAATGAAAAACTGTTTTTT,CASSLRRNEKLFF
TRBJ2-7,few,TRBD1,TRBV25-1,TGTGCCAGCAGTGAAACCCTCAGGGGGTCAAACTCCTACGAGCAGTACTTC,CASSETLRGSNSYEQYF
TRBJ1-1,.,.,TRBV10-3,TGTGCCATCCTCGAGGGTGTAGGTTTGAACACTGAAGCTTTCTTT,CAILEGVGLNTEAFF
TRBJ2-3,.,TRBD2,TRBV29-1,TGCAGCCCGAATCTAGCGGGAGGGACAGATACGCAGTATTTT,CSPNLAGGTDTQYF
TRBJ2-3,.,.,TRBV4-2,TGTGCCAGCAGCCAAGCCCGGCTAGGTGTGACAGATACGCAGTATTTT,CASSQARLGVTDTQYF
TRBJ1-2,.,.,TRBV7-9,TGTGCCAGCAGCTTCCCCTCGGTCAACTATGGCTACACCTTC,CASSFPSVNYGYTF
TRBJ2-6,few,.,TRBV3-1/TRBV3-2,TGTGCCAGCAGCCAAAATCCCTCGGGGGCCAACGTCCTGACTTTC,CASSQNPSGANVLTF
TRBJ2-7,.,.,TRBV5-1,TGCGCCAGCAGCTTGGACGGCCGGGAGAACTCCTACGAGCAGTACTTC,CASSLDGRENSYEQYF
TRBJ1-5,.,TRBD1,TRBV7-2,TGTGCCAGCAGCCCAGAGGGGGACAGGGTCGGTCAGCCCCAGCATTTT,CASSPEGDRVGQPQHF
TRBJ2-7,.,TRBD1,TRBV5-1,TGCGCCAGCAGCCGGGACAGCGACTACGAGCAGTACTTC,CASSRDSDYEQYF
TRBJ2-1,.,TRBD2,TRBV5-8,TGTGCCAGCAGGATAACGGGACTACCACATGAGCAGTTCTTC,CASRITGLPHEQFF
TRBJ2-3,.,.,TRBV6-5,TGTGCCAGCATCCCCCGGGGGGCTCCCCCGGATACGCAGTATTTT,CASIPRGAPPDTQYF
TRBJ1-4,.,.,TRBV5-8,TGTGCCAGCAGCTACGGACAGCTACCTGCAACTAATGAAAAACTGTTTTTT,CASSYGQLPATNEKLFF
TRBJ2-1,.,TRBD2,TRBV5-1,TGCGCCAGCAGCCTCTTTAGCGGGACTTCCTACAATGAGCAGTTCTTC,CASSLFSGTSYNEQFF
TRBJ2-1,.,.,TRBV7-8,TGTGCCAGCAGCTTCGGTCAGGGGAACGGGCATGAGCAGTTCTTC,CASSFGQGNGHEQFF
TRBJ1-2,.,TRBD1,TRBV6-1,TGTGCCACCGAATCGGACAGGGATCGTGGCTACACCTTC,CATESDRDRGYTF
TRBJ1-2,.,TRBD1,TRBV10-3,TGTGCCATCACCCAAGACAGGGGCGGCTATGGCTACACCTTC,CAITQDRGGYGYTF
TRBJ1-3,.,TRBD1,TRBV9,TGTGCCAGCAGCGCCAGGACAGGGGGTGGAAACACCATATATTTT,CASSARTGGGNTIYF
TRBJ2-1,.,TRBD2,TRBV6-6,TGTGCCAGCAGTTACTTAGCGGGAGCGAGCTACAATGAGCAGTTCTTC,CASSYLAGASYNEQFF